These T cell receptor beta chains were read from a single sample in a study of blood T cell repertoires in COVID-19. TCRdb's copy holds only in-frame clones and misses some; the assay was immunoSEQ multiplex PCR. The sample carries about 98,000 clones, roughly nine tenths recorded once. The source material was peripheral blood. The receptor set was obtained from a man aged 45 to 65 with acute or convalescent COVID-19. Each CDR3 is given with its conserved first and last residue. A D gene is named only where the DNA matches it firmly. Some rows mark clone size as missing; the rest say once, few, many or name a class of expanded clone.

clone_size d_call cdr3_length j_call v_call cdr3_aa cdr3_nt
once NA 12 TRBJ2-1 TRBV12-3/TRBV12-4 CASRSDRFEQFF TGTGCCAGCAGATCAGACAGGTTTGAGCAGTTCTTC
NA TRBD1 17 TRBJ2-2 TRBV5-1 CASSSPRGRRNTGELFF TGCGCCAGCAGCTCCCCGAGGGGGCGGAGGAACACCGGGGAGCTGTTTTTT
NA NA 12 TRBJ1-1 TRBV6-6 CASSYGGAEAFF TGTGCCAGCAGTTACGGGGGCGCCGAAGCTTTCTTT
NA NA 14 TRBJ2-7 TRBV18 CASSPPAPIYEQYF TGTGCCAGCTCACCACCCGCCCCTATCTACGAGCAGTACTTC
NA TRBD1 11 TRBJ2-7 TRBV6-5 CASTNRGEQYF TGTGCCAGCACTAACAGGGGCGAGCAGTACTTC
NA NA 14 TRBJ1-3 TRBV29-1 CSVEDSFSGNTIYF TGCAGCGTTGAAGACAGTTTCTCTGGAAACACCATATATTTT
NA TRBD2 15 TRBJ2-7 TRBV18 CASSPPSGPTYEQYF TGTGCCAGCTCACCCCCTAGCGGACCCACCTACGAGCAGTACTTC
NA TRBD1 15 TRBJ1-3 TRBV7-7 CASSPGTGIFDTIYF TGTGCTAGCAGCCCCGGGACAGGCATTTTTGACACCATATATTTT
NA NA 13 TRBJ1-1 TRBV5-6 CASSPSATREAFF TGTGCCAGCAGCCCGAGTGCGACAAGAGAAGCTTTCTTT
NA TRBD1 16 TRBJ2-6 TRBV7-3 CASSPAGGSGANVLTF TGTGCCAGCAGCCCGGCAGGGGGCTCTGGGGCCAACGTCCTGACTTTC
NA NA 15 TRBJ1-1 TRBV11-1 CASSLIREGNTEAFF TGTGCCAGCAGCTTAATCAGGGAAGGGAACACTGAAGCTTTCTTT
NA NA 15 TRBJ1-2 TRBV6-5 CASSYGLGRKNGYTF TGTGCCAGCAGTTACGGGCTGGGGAGAAAAAACGGCTACACCTTC
NA NA 12 TRBJ1-1 TRBV6-5 CASSYLQGEAFF TGTGCCAGCAGTTACTTGCAGGGCGAAGCTTTCTTT
NA NA 15 TRBJ2-4 TRBV29-1 CSVESGSGAKNIQYF TGCAGCGTTGAGAGTGGGTCGGGGGCCAAAAACATTCAGTACTTC
NA NA 18 TRBJ2-6 TRBV10-3 CAISGLTGRSSGANVLTF TGTGCCATCAGTGGATTGACAGGGAGGAGCTCTGGGGCCAACGTCCTGACTTTC
NA TRBD2 15 TRBJ2-7 TRBV7-2 CASSRRTSGRNEQYF TGTGCCAGCAGCCGTCGGACTAGCGGGAGGAACGAGCAGTACTTC
NA NA 13 TRBJ2-5 TRBV28 CASSRGEEETQYF TGTGCCAGCAGTAGGGGCGAGGAAGAGACCCAGTACTTC
once NA 16 TRBJ2-7 TRBV24-1 CATSYPGFSLTYEQYF TGTGCCACCAGTTATCCGGGATTCTCCCTTACCTACGAGCAGTACTTC
NA NA 16 TRBJ2-7 TRBV15 CATSRDRARSYYEQYF TGTGCCACCAGCAGAGATCGAGCGCGCTCGTACTACGAGCAGTACTTC
NA NA 14 TRBJ2-7 TRBV28 CASSRLVTPYEQYF TGTGCCAGCAGTCGTTTAGTCACCCCCTACGAGCAGTACTTC
NA NA 14 TRBJ1-2 TRBV11-2 CASSFAEGDYGYTF TGTGCCAGCAGCTTCGCCGAGGGTGACTATGGCTACACCTTC
NA TRBD1 16 TRBJ1-6 TRBV3-1/TRBV3-2 CASSQDGGQGNSPLHF TGTGCCAGCAGCCAAGATGGGGGACAGGGGAATTCACCCCTCCACTTT
NA NA 13 TRBJ1-1 TRBV6-5 CASRRDGAQEAFF TGTGCCAGCCGGAGGGATGGGGCCCAAGAAGCTTTCTTT
NA NA 14 TRBJ2-3 TRBV7-9 CASSYGTGTDTQYF TGTGCCAGCAGCTATGGTACGGGCACAGATACGCAGTATTTT
NA NA 14 TRBJ2-7 TRBV11-3 CASSSGEGSYEQYF TGTGCCAGCAGCTCAGGCGAGGGCTCCTACGAGCAGTACTTC
NA NA 14 TRBJ2-7 TRBV15 CATSRGTESYEQYF TGTGCCACCAGCAGAGGGACAGAGAGCTACGAGCAGTACTTC
NA NA 12 TRBJ2-1 TRBV5-1 CASSLAGDEQFF TGCGCCAGCAGCTTGGCGGGTGATGAGCAGTTCTTC
few NA 12 TRBJ1-5 TRBV2 CASSPTSGPQHF TGTGCCAGCAGTCCTACTAGTGGGCCCCAGCATTTT
NA NA 12 TRBJ2-5 TRBV12-3/TRBV12-4 CASSLRGETQYF TGTGCCAGCAGTTTAAGGGGAGAGACCCAGTACTTC
NA NA 17 TRBJ1-3 TRBV4-1 CASSQAPPTGQGNTIYF TGCGCCAGCAGCCAAGCCCCCCCCACAGGGCAAGGAAACACCATATATTTT
NA TRBD1 15 TRBJ1-5 TRBV19 CASSIQGARSQPQHF TGTGCCAGTAGTATACAGGGGGCGCGAAGTCAGCCCCAGCATTTT
NA NA 15 TRBJ1-6 TRBV6-5 CASSSWAVKNSPLHF TGTGCCAGCAGTTCATGGGCAGTTAAGAATTCACCCCTCCACTTT
NA NA 20 TRBJ1-2 TRBV28 CASSLFGLGLGVHLNYGYTF TGTGCCAGCAGTTTATTCGGGTTGGGGTTAGGGGTGCATCTTAACTATGGCTACACCTTC
NA TRBD1 12 TRBJ1-1 TRBV9 CASKGASTEAFF TGTGCCAGCAAGGGGGCTAGCACTGAAGCTTTCTTT
NA TRBD1 15 TRBJ1-1 TRBV4-1 CASSQVTGGNTEAFF TGCGCCAGCAGCCAAGTGACAGGGGGCAATACTGAAGCTTTCTTT
NA NA 15 TRBJ1-5 TRBV2 CASSRREGSNQPQHF TGTGCCAGCAGCCGCCGGGAGGGTAGCAATCAGCCCCAGCATTTT
NA TRBD1 14 TRBJ1-2 TRBV5-1 CASSFVTGTYGYTF TGCGCCAGCAGCTTTGTGACAGGGACATATGGCTACACCTTC
NA NA 15 TRBJ1-1 TRBV5-1 CASSLTGAENTEAFF TGCGCCAGCAGCCTCACAGGTGCGGAGAACACTGAAGCTTTCTTT
few TRBD2 17 TRBJ2-3 TRBV18 CASSPPTIAGGTDTQYF TGTGCCAGCTCACCACCTACCATAGCGGGCGGCACAGATACGCAGTATTTT
NA NA 17 TRBJ2-2 TRBV5-4 CASSFQPGHPLTGELFF TGTGCCAGCAGCTTTCAACCGGGACATCCCTTAACCGGGGAGCTGTTTTTT